Listed below are T cell receptor beta chains from one sample, sequenced in a study of T cells in Graves' hyperthyroidism and ophthalmopathy. TCRdb ran MiXCR on the multiplex PCR reads and lists one entry per CDR3 protein. The sample yields hundreds of thousands of distinct CDR3 sequences, approximately 14% seen once. The sample taken for sequencing was blood. Receptor source: a woman aged 40 to 50 with Graves' ophthalmopathy. CDR3s include the opening cysteine and the closing phenylalanine or tryptophan. A D gene is named only where the DNA matches it firmly. Clone size is not always given. Where it is, it says once, few, many or a class for expanded clones.

d_gene: NA
abundance: NA
j_gene: TRBJ2-5
v_gene: TRBV7-2
CDR3aa: CASSLAISELETQYF
CDR3nt: TGTGCCAGCAGCTTAGCCATCAGTGAGTTGGAGACCCAGTACTTC

d_gene: NA
abundance: many
j_gene: TRBJ1-5
v_gene: TRBV19
CDR3aa: CASSNRAGQPQHF
CDR3nt: TGTGCCAGTAGTAACAGGGCTGGCCAGCCCCAGCATTTT

d_gene: NA
abundance: many
j_gene: TRBJ1-2
v_gene: TRBV7-6
CDR3aa: CASTAAAGTNNYGYTF
CDR3nt: TGTGCCAGCACCGCGGCTGCAGGAACAAATAACTATGGCTACACCTTC

d_gene: NA
abundance: NA
j_gene: TRBJ2-7
v_gene: TRBV12-3/TRBV12-4
CDR3aa: CASSTKQKQYF
CDR3nt: TGTGCCAGCAGTACGAAACAGAAGCAGTACTTC

d_gene: NA
abundance: few
j_gene: TRBJ2-7
v_gene: TRBV7-9
CDR3aa: CASSHPLDSYEQYF
CDR3nt: TGTGCCAGCAGCCACCCCCTAGACTCCTACGAGCAGTACTTC

d_gene: NA
abundance: few
j_gene: TRBJ1-1
v_gene: TRBV6-1
CDR3aa: CASSPPGLMNTEAFF
CDR3nt: TGTGCCAGCAGTCCCCCGGGACTTATGAACACTGAAGCTTTCTTT

d_gene: TRBD2
abundance: many
j_gene: TRBJ2-6
v_gene: TRBV14
CDR3aa: CASSPVAGGANVLTF
CDR3nt: TGTGCCAGCAGCCCGGTAGCGGGAGGGGCCAACGTCCTGACTTTC

d_gene: NA
abundance: many
j_gene: TRBJ1-1
v_gene: TRBV12-3/TRBV12-4
CDR3aa: CASRAPAPEAFF
CDR3nt: TGTGCCAGCAGGGCCCCAGCCCCTGAAGCTTTCTTT

d_gene: TRBD2
abundance: many
j_gene: TRBJ2-7
v_gene: TRBV2
CDR3aa: CASSFLAGDSYEQYF
CDR3nt: TGTGCCAGCAGTTTCTTAGCGGGAGACTCCTACGAGCAGTACTTC

d_gene: NA
abundance: many
j_gene: TRBJ1-1
v_gene: TRBV27
CDR3aa: CASSFSGHPEFF
CDR3nt: TGTGCCAGCAGTTTTTCGGGACACCCAGAGTTCTTT

d_gene: NA
abundance: many
j_gene: TRBJ1-1
v_gene: TRBV19
CDR3aa: CASNSFWVNTEAFF
CDR3nt: TGTGCCAGTAATAGTTTCTGGGTGAACACTGAAGCTTTCTTT

d_gene: TRBD1
abundance: NA
j_gene: TRBJ2-7
v_gene: TRBV20-1
CDR3aa: CSAREGTGFGMGQYF
CDR3nt: TGCAGTGCTAGAGAGGGGACAGGATTCGGAATGGGGCAGTACTTC

d_gene: NA
abundance: many
j_gene: TRBJ2-5
v_gene: TRBV24-1
CDR3aa: CATSLGGEETQYF
CDR3nt: TGTGCCACCAGTTTGGGGGGCGAAGAGACCCAGTACTTC

d_gene: NA
abundance: many
j_gene: TRBJ1-1
v_gene: TRBV28
CDR3aa: CASSFPGERAFF
CDR3nt: TGTGCCAGCAGTTTCCCTGGTGAGAGAGCTTTCTTT

d_gene: NA
abundance: NA
j_gene: TRBJ1-2
v_gene: TRBV5-4
CDR3aa: CASSGGGQNNYGYTF
CDR3nt: TGTGCCAGCAGCGGGGGGGGGCAAAACAACTATGGCTACACCTTC

d_gene: NA
abundance: many
j_gene: TRBJ1-1
v_gene: TRBV12-3/TRBV12-4
CDR3aa: CASRNGLNTEAFF
CDR3nt: TGTGCCAGCCGTAACGGGTTGAACACTGAAGCTTTCTTT

d_gene: NA
abundance: many
j_gene: TRBJ2-7
v_gene: TRBV7-8
CDR3aa: CASSTPGTHADEQYF
CDR3nt: TGTGCCAGCAGCACCCCCGGGACCCACGCGGACGAGCAGTACTTC

d_gene: NA
abundance: NA
j_gene: TRBJ2-2
v_gene: TRBV6-2/TRBV6-3
CDR3aa: CASSYRQELTGELFF
CDR3nt: TGTGCCAGCAGTTATAGGCAAGAACTCACCGGGGAGCTGTTTTTT

d_gene: NA
abundance: many
j_gene: TRBJ1-5
v_gene: TRBV28
CDR3aa: CASSLVVQPQHF
CDR3nt: TGTGCCAGCAGTTTAGTAGTCCAGCCCCAGCATTTT

d_gene: NA
abundance: NA
j_gene: TRBJ1-2
v_gene: TRBV4-1
CDR3aa: CASSQGVGKKIVPDGYTF
CDR3nt: TGCGCCAGCAGCCAAGGGGTTGGCAAAAAAATTGTACCCGATGGCTACACCTTC

d_gene: NA
abundance: few
j_gene: TRBJ2-3
v_gene: TRBV27
CDR3aa: CASSTLGKADTQYF
CDR3nt: TGTGCCAGCAGTACCTTGGGTAAAGCAGATACGCAGTATTTT

d_gene: TRBD1
abundance: many
j_gene: TRBJ1-2
v_gene: TRBV28
CDR3aa: CASSTSLGTGGAGNYGYTF
CDR3nt: TGTGCCAGCAGTACCTCGTTAGGGACAGGGGGCGCGGGTAACTATGGCTACACCTTC

d_gene: NA
abundance: many
j_gene: TRBJ2-5
v_gene: TRBV6-2/TRBV6-3
CDR3aa: CASSHAPETQYF
CDR3nt: TGTGCCAGCAGCCACGCCCCAGAGACCCAGTACTTC

d_gene: NA
abundance: many
j_gene: TRBJ1-5
v_gene: TRBV6-2/TRBV6-3
CDR3aa: CASGRPLYSNQPQHF
CDR3nt: TGTGCCAGTGGACGGCCCCTATATAGCAATCAGCCCCAGCATTTT

d_gene: TRBD2
abundance: NA
j_gene: TRBJ2-2
v_gene: TRBV20-1
CDR3aa: CSARDRAAGDTGELFF
CDR3nt: TGCAGTGCTAGAGATCGAGCGGCGGGAGATACCGGGGAGCTGTTTTTT

d_gene: TRBD1
abundance: NA
j_gene: TRBJ2-7
v_gene: TRBV6-5
CDR3aa: CASSYTTGGYEQYF
CDR3nt: TGTGCCAGCAGTTACACGACAGGGGGCTACGAGCAGTACTTC

d_gene: NA
abundance: many
j_gene: TRBJ1-1
v_gene: TRBV14
CDR3aa: CASSPVGPRNTEAFF
CDR3nt: TGTGCCAGCAGCCCAGTAGGGCCACGAAACACTGAAGCTTTCTTT

d_gene: NA
abundance: NA
j_gene: TRBJ2-7
v_gene: TRBV9
CDR3aa: CASNVDTGTAYEQYF
CDR3nt: TGTGCCAGCAACGTAGATACCGGGACTGCCTACGAGCAGTACTTC

d_gene: NA
abundance: many
j_gene: TRBJ1-5
v_gene: TRBV12-3/TRBV12-4
CDR3aa: CASSPQERGPQHF
CDR3nt: TGTGCCAGCAGTCCTCAGGAGAGGGGACCCCAGCATTTT

d_gene: TRBD2
abundance: many
j_gene: TRBJ2-5
v_gene: TRBV6-5
CDR3aa: CASRGGVQGETQYF
CDR3nt: TGTGCCAGCAGGGGGGGGGTTCAGGGAGAGACCCAGTACTTC

d_gene: TRBD2
abundance: many
j_gene: TRBJ2-5
v_gene: TRBV30
CDR3aa: CAWGDYQETQYF
CDR3nt: TGTGCCTGGGGGGACTATCAAGAGACCCAGTACTTC

d_gene: TRBD2
abundance: many
j_gene: TRBJ2-7
v_gene: TRBV5-1
CDR3aa: CASSPLAGDYEQYF
CDR3nt: TGCGCCAGCAGCCCTCTAGCGGGTGACTACGAGCAGTACTTC

d_gene: NA
abundance: many
j_gene: TRBJ1-5
v_gene: TRBV28
CDR3aa: CASSFEEPQHF
CDR3nt: TGTGCCAGCAGTTTCGAGGAGCCCCAGCATTTT

d_gene: TRBD2
abundance: many
j_gene: TRBJ2-7
v_gene: TRBV4-1
CDR3aa: CASSQIAGDYEQYF
CDR3nt: TGCGCCAGCAGCCAAATAGCGGGAGACTACGAGCAGTACTTC

d_gene: NA
abundance: NA
j_gene: TRBJ1-2
v_gene: TRBV30
CDR3aa: CAWRGGGGYTF
CDR3nt: TGTGCCTGGAGAGGTGGGGGTGGCTACACCTTC

d_gene: NA
abundance: many
j_gene: TRBJ2-7
v_gene: TRBV7-9
CDR3aa: CASSLLQGDEQYF
CDR3nt: TGTGCCAGCAGCTTATTACAGGGCGACGAGCAGTACTTC

d_gene: TRBD2
abundance: many
j_gene: TRBJ2-4
v_gene: TRBV5-1
CDR3aa: CASSNGLAKNIQYF
CDR3nt: TGCGCCAGCAGCAACGGACTAGCAAAAAACATTCAGTACTTC

d_gene: NA
abundance: many
j_gene: TRBJ2-5
v_gene: TRBV29-1
CDR3aa: CSVVTLWGETQYF
CDR3nt: TGCAGCGTCGTGACCCTCTGGGGAGAGACCCAGTACTTC

d_gene: TRBD2
abundance: NA
j_gene: TRBJ2-3
v_gene: TRBV28
CDR3aa: CASSSGLAGVGTDTQYF
CDR3nt: TGTGCCAGCAGTTCGGGACTAGCGGGAGTTGGCACAGATACGCAGTATTTT

d_gene: TRBD2
abundance: NA
j_gene: TRBJ2-7
v_gene: TRBV24-1
CDR3aa: CATAGTSGIHEQYF
CDR3nt: TGTGCCACAGCCGGGACTAGCGGGATTCACGAGCAGTACTTC

d_gene: NA
abundance: few
j_gene: TRBJ2-7
v_gene: TRBV11-1
CDR3aa: CASSAQGGGFEQYF
CDR3nt: TGTGCCAGCAGCGCGCAGGGTGGGGGCTTTGAGCAGTACTTC

d_gene: NA
abundance: many
j_gene: TRBJ1-1
v_gene: TRBV28
CDR3aa: CASSSSGAVPWMNTEAFF
CDR3nt: TGTGCCAGCAGTTCGTCGGGCGCAGTCCCATGGATGAACACTGAAGCTTTCTTT

d_gene: TRBD1
abundance: many
j_gene: TRBJ1-2
v_gene: TRBV12-3/TRBV12-4
CDR3aa: CASSQDRGGSYGYTF
CDR3nt: TGTGCCAGCTCCCAGGACAGGGGAGGCTCCTATGGCTACACCTTC

d_gene: NA
abundance: NA
j_gene: TRBJ1-3
v_gene: TRBV6-5
CDR3aa: CASSSQTGGGNTIYF
CDR3nt: TGTGCCAGCAGTTCCCAGACCGGGGGTGGAAACACCATATATTTT

d_gene: NA
abundance: many
j_gene: TRBJ2-7
v_gene: TRBV3-1
CDR3aa: CASSQGPYEQYF
CDR3nt: TGTGCCAGCAGCCAAGGTCCCTACGAGCAGTACTTC

d_gene: NA
abundance: many
j_gene: TRBJ2-7
v_gene: TRBV11-2
CDR3aa: CASSSGDFLEQYF
CDR3nt: TGTGCCAGCAGCTCGGGAGATTTTCTGGAGCAGTACTTC

d_gene: TRBD1
abundance: few
j_gene: TRBJ2-2
v_gene: TRBV4-1
CDR3aa: CASSHPGTGNTGELFF
CDR3nt: TGCGCCAGCAGCCATCCCGGGACAGGGAACACCGGGGAGCTGTTTTTT

d_gene: NA
abundance: NA
j_gene: TRBJ2-2
v_gene: TRBV19
CDR3aa: CASSIGSSTGELFF
CDR3nt: TGTGCCAGTAGTATCGGGAGTTCCACCGGGGAGCTGTTTTTT

d_gene: NA
abundance: NA
j_gene: TRBJ1-1
v_gene: TRBV18
CDR3aa: CASSNGDTRKF
CDR3nt: TGTGCCAGCTCAAATGGGGACACTCGCAAGTTT

d_gene: NA
abundance: many
j_gene: TRBJ2-7
v_gene: TRBV5-6
CDR3aa: CASSLNPNSDEQYF
CDR3nt: TGTGCCAGCAGCTTGAACCCCAACTCGGACGAGCAGTACTTC

d_gene: TRBD1
abundance: few
j_gene: TRBJ2-7
v_gene: TRBV19
CDR3aa: CASSVWTGDRDEQYF
CDR3nt: TGTGCCAGTAGTGTCTGGACAGGGGATCGGGACGAGCAGTACTTC

d_gene: TRBD1
abundance: many
j_gene: TRBJ1-2
v_gene: TRBV3-1
CDR3aa: CASSHLQGHYGYTF
CDR3nt: TGTGCCAGCAGCCACCTACAGGGGCACTATGGCTACACCTTC

d_gene: NA
abundance: many
j_gene: TRBJ1-2
v_gene: TRBV30
CDR3aa: CAWSVTAVGWGYTF
CDR3nt: TGTGCCTGGAGTGTTACGGCCGTTGGTTGGGGCTACACCTTC

d_gene: TRBD2
abundance: many
j_gene: TRBJ2-6
v_gene: TRBV6-1
CDR3aa: CASRGTSGVSGANVLTF
CDR3nt: TGTGCCAGCAGGGGGACTAGCGGCGTCTCTGGGGCCAACGTCCTGACTTTC